The clone carrying this T cell receptor beta chain was recorded many times. Its target is unknown. Unmatched junction bases numbered 3, after V lost 3 bases and J lost 3 bases. Per the germline V gene, CDR1 is KGHSH and CDR2 is LQKENI. This CDR3 has 14 amino acids. This sample was included in a study of cytomegalovirus exposure and HLA in healthy donors. Study-wide results and caveats: Exclusion applied to some V segments, including TRBV6-2 and TRBV6-3, as they were indistinguishable. Earlier analysis yielded a pattern in which most TCR beta V segments were productive about 90% or about 30% of the time.

In the PCR, 60 Vbeta and 13 Jbeta primers were used. Libraries were prepared by immunoSEQ multiplex PCR; TCRdb keeps only in-frame clonotypes and omits some of them. Seen here are approximately 220,000 clones, 82% observed once, and the top ten hold 6%. The specimen was PBMCs. The sequence was obtained from a man aged 35-49 years in good health and CMV-seropositive. The chain links TRBV18 to TRBJ1-1; 8 nucleotides match TRBD1. The CDR3 DNA reads as TGTGCCAGCTCACCGGACAGGGTGTACACTGAAGCTTTCTTT. Protein: CASSPDRVYTEAFF.